This TCR beta chain was identified during a study of radiotherapy plus CTLA-4 blockade in lung cancer. The CDR3 covers 14 residues. Germline assignment: CDR1 MDHEN and CDR2 SYDVKM. The V and J ends lost 2 bases and 0 bases respectively, with 8 bases between them. This table comes from immunoSEQ multiplex PCR, and its TCRdb copy is limited to in-frame clones, with some not included. The sample lists fewer than 85,000 clones; around 86% were seen once. Concerning this clone: The same CDR3 can be traced to other DNA sequences in this sample.

The chain joins TRBV28 to TRBJ2-7; a weak D match, TRBD1 (5 bases). The sample here was peripheral blood, taken from a patient treated with radiotherapy plus ipilimumab. This sequence originates from a human donor with non-small cell lung cancer who had stable disease on radiotherapy plus ipilimumab. CDR3 region: CASSLKGPSYEQYF. CDR3 nucleotide sequence: TGTGCCAGCAGTTTAAAGGGGCCCTCCTACGAGCAGTACTTC.